This passage covers 15 T cell receptor beta chains from one sample sequenced in a study of T cells after yellow fever vaccination. TCRdb independently ran MiXCR on the 5' RACE reads; one entry per CDR3 protein. The table records approximately 600,000 distinct CDR3 sequences, roughly 12% of them present only once. The material sequenced was PBMCs, taken on the day of the yellow fever booster vaccination. These receptors were taken from a man aged 30 to 45 who received the YFV17D yellow fever vaccine.

This clonotype was seen a handful of times. V is TRBV24-1 and J is TRBJ2-3; the D call may be TRBD1 or TRBD2 (5 bases each). Germline assignment: CDR1 KGHDR and CDR2 SFDVKD. Trimming stripped 9 bases from V and 5 bases from J, with 17 bases between. The CDR3 consists of 14 residues. CDR3 coding DNA: TGTGCCACCTCGCAGGGCACCGAGGGAGATACGCAGTATTTT. Amino acids: CATSQGTEGDTQYF.

This clonotype has only a few counts. The chain couples TRBV5-1 to TRBJ2-3; D possibly uses TRBD1 or TRBD2 (6 bases each). The length of the CDR3 is 19 residues. The ends were cut back, 4 bases at V and 4 bases at J, with 28 bases in the middle. From germline, CDR1 is SGHRS and CDR2 YFSETQ. The chain's CDR3 is CASSGGLYREAVRADTQYF. The CDR3 region has the DNA TGCGCCAGCAGCGGAGGTCTGTACAGGGAGGCGGTTCGGGCAGATACGCAGTATTTT.

This clonotype was counted once. The genes are TRBV19 and TRBJ2-2; 9 nucleotides agree with TRBD1. The CDR3 runs to 15 residues. The trim removed 6 bases at V and 2 bases at J, leaving 4 bases unmatched. From germline, CDR1 is LNHDA and CDR2 SQIVND (reference sequence). CDR3 sequence reads: CASRGTGSNTGELFF. The DNA of the CDR3 is TGTGCCAGTAGGGGGACAGGGAGCAACACCGGGGAGCTGTTTTTT.

The chain is built from TRBV6-5 and TRBJ2-4, with D tentatively TRBD1 (5 bases). The CDR3 contains 13 residues. Germline CDR1 reads MNHEY; CDR2 reads SVGAGI. The ends were cut back, 3 bases at V and 7 bases at J, with 10 bases in the middle. This chain's CDR3 is CASSYQAGNIQYF. The DNA of the CDR3 is TGTGCCAGCAGTTATCAGGCAGGGAACATTCAGTACTTC.

The chain combines TRBV7-2 with TRBJ2-5; D might be TRBD1 or TRBD2, each matching 6 bases. The V gene's germline CDR1 is SGHTA and CDR2 FQGNSA. The CDR3 sequence is 13 residues long. V shed 2 bases and J shed 5 bases, with 9 bases lying between them. DNA of the CDR3: TGTGCCAGCAGCTTATTCGGGGGCGAGACCCAGTACTTC. It encodes CASSLFGGETQYF.

This sequence joins TRBV20-1 and TRBJ1-4, with a tentative D call TRBD1 (5 bases). Trimming took off 0 bases at V and 5 bases at J, with 10 bases between the two ends. The CDR3 spans 14 residues. Germline-derived CDR1 and CDR2 are DFQATT and SNEGSKA (reference sequence). The CDR3 DNA is TGCAGTGCTAGAGATCTCGGGGGGAATGAAAAACTGTTTTTT. Its translation is CSARDLGGNEKLFF.

The chain couples TRBV12-5 to TRBJ2-3; D is ambiguous. From germline, CDR1 is LGHNT and CDR2 FRNRAP. The V and J ends lost 6 bases and 4 bases respectively, with 14 bases between them. This CDR3 spans 14 amino acids. The CDR3 is CASGPPMGSDTQYF. CDR3 nucleotides: TGTGCTAGTGGACCTCCTATGGGGTCAGATACGCAGTATTTT.

This chain uses TRBV12-3 or TRBV12-4 with TRBJ2-1, with a weak D call TRBD2 (5 bases). Trimming shortened V by 1 base and J by 4 bases, and 17 bases separated the two germline ends. CDR3 size: 17 residues. As DNA, the CDR3 is TGTGCCAGCAGTTTAGATGGAGGAGGAATACGGTACAATGAGCAGTTCTTC. Translating gives CASSLDGGGIRYNEQFF.

The sample holds a few counts of this clonotype. The rearrangement joins TRBV12-3 or TRBV12-4 to TRBJ2-2; TRBD2 is a possible D gene (6 bases). This CDR3 is built from 15 residues. With 8 bases removed from V and 1 base from J, the gap between germline ends came to 14 bases. CDR3 residues: CASRKAEGNTGELFF. The CDR3 coding sequence is TGTGCCAGCCGGAAAGCGGAGGGGAACACCGGGGAGCTGTTTTTT.

This clonotype has more than one count but fewer than ten. This chain uses TRBV6-2 or TRBV6-3 with TRBJ2-2; 8 bases line up with TRBD1. Trimming took 6 bases from V and 6 from J; bases not matched to a gene: 18. Germline CDR1 and CDR2: MNHEY and SVGEGT. CDR3 length: 18 amino acids. The CDR3, as DNA: TGTGCCAGCAGCGCCCTGAGGGACAGGAGATATGGGGCCGGGGAGCTGTTTTTT. Its protein is CASSALRDRRYGAGELFF.

The CDR3 loop is CASSWTGYEKLFF. The CDR3, as DNA: TGTGCCAGCAGCTGGACAGGGTATGAAAAACTGTTTTTT. V gene TRBV7-9 combines with J gene TRBJ1-4; TRBD1 agrees at 8 bases. V shed 4 bases, J shed 6 bases, and the junction held 1 base outside the gene matches. Germline loops: CDR1 SEHNR, CDR2 FQNEAQ (reference sequence). The CDR3 runs 13 residues.

This clonotype has only a few counts. The V and J genes are TRBV10-1 and TRBJ2-5; D possibly uses TRBD1 or TRBD2 (5 bases each). The CDR3 is 15 residues long. With 4 bases removed from V and 1 base from J, the gap between germline ends came to 13 bases. CDR1 WNHNN and CDR2 SYGVQD come from the germline V gene (reference sequence). The CDR3 coding sequence is TGCGCCAGCAGTGGTGGACCGGGGACCCAAGAGACCCAGTACTTC. Residues: CASSGGPGTQETQYF.

This rearrangement joins TRBV7-3 to TRBJ1-1; TRBD1 aligns across 11 bases. The germline V gene encodes CDR1 SGHTA and CDR2 FQGTGA. Trimming removed 5 bases from V and 5 bases from J; junction bases left unmatched: 7. There are 15 residues in the CDR3. The CDR3: CASSPQDRGRTEAFF. The DNA for the CDR3 is TGTGCCAGCAGCCCGCAGGACAGGGGGCGGACTGAAGCTTTCTTT.

Only a few counts were recorded for this clonotype. The CDR3 nucleotides are TGTGCCACCAGTGACATCAAGGGAAACACCGGGGAGCTGTTTTTT. It is translated as CATSDIKGNTGELFF. J is TRBJ2-2 and V is TRBV24-1; D is ambiguous. Deletions cut 4 bases from V and 2 bases from J, with 10 bases between. The CDR3 is 15 amino acids. Looked up from germline, CDR1 is KGHDR and CDR2 is SFDVKD.

J is TRBJ2-7 and V is TRBV30, with 9 bases fitting TRBD1. This CDR3 is 16 amino acids long. The germline V gene encodes CDR1 GTSNPN and CDR2 SVGIG (reference sequence). The trim removed 6 bases at V and 4 bases at J, leaving 16 bases unmatched. The CDR3 bases are TGTGCCTGTAGACTTCCGGGACAGGGAAGGACGTACGAGCAGTACTTC. As protein: CACRLPGQGRTYEQYF. Looking up the rest from reference TRBV30 and TRBJ2-7 gives the full variable domain: SQTIHQWPATLVQPVGSPLSLECTVEGTSNPNLYWYRQAAGRGLQLLFYSVGIGQISSEVPQNLSASRPQDRQFILSSKKLLLSDSGFYLCACRLPGQGRTYEQYFGPGTRLTVT.